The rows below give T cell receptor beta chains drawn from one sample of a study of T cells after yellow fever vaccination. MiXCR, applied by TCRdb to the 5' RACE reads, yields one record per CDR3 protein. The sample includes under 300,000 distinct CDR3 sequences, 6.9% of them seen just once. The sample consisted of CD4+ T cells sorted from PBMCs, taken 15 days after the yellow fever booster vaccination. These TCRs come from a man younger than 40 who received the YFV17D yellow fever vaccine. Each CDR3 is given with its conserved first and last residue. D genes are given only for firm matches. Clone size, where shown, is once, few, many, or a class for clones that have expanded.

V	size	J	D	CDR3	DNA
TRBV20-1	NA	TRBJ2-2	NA	CSASNTLGTGELFF	TGCAGTGCCAGCAACACCCTGGGGACCGGGGAGCTGTTTTTT
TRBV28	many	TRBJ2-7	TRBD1	CASSPGGTGDYEQYF	TGTGCCAGCAGTCCCGGCGGGACAGGGGACTACGAGCAGTACTTC
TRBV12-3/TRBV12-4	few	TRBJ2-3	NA	CASSSGTHSTDTQYF	TGTGCCAGCAGCTCCGGGACACATAGCACAGATACGCAGTATTTT
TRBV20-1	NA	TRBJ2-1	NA	CSANTQASDAYNEQFF	TGCAGTGCCAACACCCAGGCTAGCGACGCCTACAATGAGCAGTTCTTC
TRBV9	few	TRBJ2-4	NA	CASSDRPANIQYF	TGTGCCAGCAGCGATCGGCCGGCTAACATTCAGTACTTC
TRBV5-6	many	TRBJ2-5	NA	CASSFGTEQETQYF	TGTGCCAGCAGCTTTGGTACAGAACAAGAGACCCAGTACTTC
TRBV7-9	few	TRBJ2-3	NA	CASSPWGGTDTQYF	TGTGCCAGCAGCCCCTGGGGAGGCACAGATACGCAGTATTTT
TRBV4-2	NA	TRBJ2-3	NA	CASSQPSTDTQYF	TGTGCCAGCAGCCAGCCAAGCACAGATACGCAGTATTTT
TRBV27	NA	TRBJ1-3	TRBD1	CASSLRWATGANSGNTIYF	TGTGCCAGCAGTTTACGTTGGGCGACAGGGGCTAACTCTGGAAACACCATATATTTT
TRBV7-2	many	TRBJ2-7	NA	CASSLVIDRTSYEQYF	TGTGCCAGCAGCTTAGTTATCGACAGAACCTCCTACGAGCAGTACTTC
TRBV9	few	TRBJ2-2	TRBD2	CASSVAGLAGPTGELFF	TGTGCCAGCAGCGTAGCCGGACTAGCGGGACCTACCGGGGAGCTGTTTTTT
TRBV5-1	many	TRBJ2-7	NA	CASSLDTTYEQYF	TGCGCCAGCAGCCTGGACACTACCTACGAGCAGTACTTC
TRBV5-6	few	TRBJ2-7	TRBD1	CASSPGQGIAQEYF	TGTGCCAGCAGCCCGGGACAGGGAATCGCACAGGAGTACTTC
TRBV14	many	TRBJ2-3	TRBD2	CASSQEELAGKTDTQYF	TGTGCCAGCAGCCAAGAAGAATTAGCGGGGAAGACAGATACGCAGTATTTT
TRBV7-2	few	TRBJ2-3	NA	CASSLEPGLTDTQYF	TGTGCCAGCAGCTTAGAGCCCGGGCTCACAGATACGCAGTATTTT
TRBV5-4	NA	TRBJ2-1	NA	CASTMAVAEVAEQFF	TGTGCCAGCACAATGGCGGTAGCGGAGGTAGCAGAGCAGTTCTTC
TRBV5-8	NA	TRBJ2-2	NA	CASRVPNTGELFF	TGTGCCAGCAGGGTGCCTAACACCGGGGAGCTGTTTTTT
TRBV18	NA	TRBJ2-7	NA	CASSPPSLYEQYF	TGTGCCAGCTCACCTCCCTCCTTGTACGAGCAGTACTTC
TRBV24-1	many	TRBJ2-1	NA	CATRAGIDNEQFF	TGTGCCACCAGGGCAGGGATAGACAATGAGCAGTTCTTC
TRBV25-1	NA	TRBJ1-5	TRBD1	CASPRQGSQPQHF	TGTGCCAGCCCACGACAGGGAAGTCAGCCCCAGCATTTT
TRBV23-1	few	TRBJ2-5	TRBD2	CASSQACSLAEFSQETQYF	TGCGCCAGCAGTCAAGCCTGCTCACTAGCGGAGTTTAGTCAAGAGACCCAGTACTTC
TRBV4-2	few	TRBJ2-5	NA	CASSQVSKVSRKLETQYF	TGTGCCAGCAGCCAAGTCTCCAAGGTATCACGGAAGCTGGAGACCCAGTACTTC
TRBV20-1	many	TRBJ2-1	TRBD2	CSARNRLAESYNEQFF	TGCAGTGCTAGGAACCGACTAGCCGAGAGTTACAATGAGCAGTTCTTC
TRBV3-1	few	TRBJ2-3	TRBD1	CASSLRTGADTQYF	TGTGCCAGCAGCCTTCGGACAGGGGCAGATACGCAGTATTTT
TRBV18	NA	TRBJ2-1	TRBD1	CASSLSGTGTHNEQFF	TGTGCCAGCTCACTATCCGGGACAGGGACTCATAATGAGCAGTTCTTC
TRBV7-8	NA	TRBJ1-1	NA	CASSSVGAEAFF	TGTGCCAGCAGTTCAGTGGGCGCTGAAGCTTTCTTT
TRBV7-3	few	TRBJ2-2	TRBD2	CASSPMISGSVGTGELFF	TGTGCCAGCAGCCCAATGATTAGCGGGAGCGTAGGCACCGGGGAGCTGTTTTTT
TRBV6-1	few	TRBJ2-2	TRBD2	CASSRSGSDTGELFF	TGTGCCAGCAGCCGTAGCGGGAGCGACACCGGGGAGCTGTTTTTT
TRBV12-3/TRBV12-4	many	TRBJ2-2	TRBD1	CASSPGQGLNTGELFF	TGTGCCAGCAGCCCGGGACAGGGATTGAACACCGGGGAGCTGTTTTTT
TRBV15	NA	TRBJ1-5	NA	CATSVNRRENQPQHF	TGTGCCACCAGCGTTAACAGGAGGGAGAATCAGCCCCAGCATTTT
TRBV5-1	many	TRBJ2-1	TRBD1	CASSWADRANEQFF	TGCGCCAGCAGCTGGGCGGACAGGGCGAATGAGCAGTTCTTC
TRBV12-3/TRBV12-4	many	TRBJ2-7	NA	CASSLIRAWGPPRHEQYF	TGTGCCAGCAGTTTAATCCGCGCGTGGGGACCGCCTCGCCACGAGCAGTACTTC
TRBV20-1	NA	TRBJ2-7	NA	CSARDQPGRGEQYF	TGCAGTGCTAGAGATCAACCCGGACGCGGAGAGCAGTACTTC
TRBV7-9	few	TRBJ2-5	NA	CASSSHDGETQYF	TGTGCCAGCAGCTCTCATGACGGGGAGACCCAGTACTTC
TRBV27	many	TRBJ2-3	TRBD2	CASSLPGTSGTDTQYF	TGTGCCAGCAGTTTACCTGGGACTAGCGGGACAGATACGCAGTATTTT
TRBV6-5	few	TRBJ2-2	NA	CASSYYRNTGELFF	TGTGCCAGCAGTTACTACAGAAACACCGGGGAGCTGTTTTTT
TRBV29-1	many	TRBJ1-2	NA	CSVEGVQGGTRYTF	TGCAGCGTTGAAGGTGTTCAAGGGGGAACACGCTACACCTTC
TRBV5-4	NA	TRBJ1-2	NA	CASMEGAVIANYGYTF	TGTGCCAGCATGGAAGGGGCGGTCATAGCTAACTATGGCTACACCTTC
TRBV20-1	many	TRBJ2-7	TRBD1	CSAPPPGPQGAYEQYF	TGCAGTGCTCCTCCGCCGGGCCCACAGGGGGCCTACGAGCAGTACTTC
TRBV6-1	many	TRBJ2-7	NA	CASSAYSTSSYEQYF	TGTGCCAGCAGTGCCTACTCCACTAGCTCCTACGAGCAGTACTTC
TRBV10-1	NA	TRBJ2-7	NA	CASSEPYRAAFRNEQYF	TGCGCCAGCAGTGAGCCCTACCGAGCGGCATTCCGCAACGAGCAGTACTTC
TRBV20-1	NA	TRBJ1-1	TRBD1	CSARDSRTGLEAFF	TGCAGTGCTAGAGATAGTCGGACAGGACTTGAAGCTTTCTTT
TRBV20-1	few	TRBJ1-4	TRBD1	CSARDQGAIEKLFF	TGCAGTGCTAGAGACCAGGGGGCTATTGAAAAACTGTTTTTT
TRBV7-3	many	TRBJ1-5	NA	CASSCVLLLGNQPQHF	TGTGCCAGCAGCTGCGTCTTGCTGCTCGGCAATCAGCCCCAGCATTTT
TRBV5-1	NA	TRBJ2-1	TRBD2	CASSSISGTNEQFF	TGCGCCAGCAGCTCAATTAGCGGGACGAATGAGCAGTTCTTC
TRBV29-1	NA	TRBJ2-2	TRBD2	CSVAISGTSDTGGLFF	TGCAGCGTTGCTATTTCCGGGACTAGCGACACCGGGGGGCTGTTTTTT
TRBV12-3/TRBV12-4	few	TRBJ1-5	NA	CASTLAGGANQPQHF	TGTGCCAGCACCCTGGCGGGAGGGGCCAATCAGCCCCAGCATTTT
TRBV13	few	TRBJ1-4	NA	CASSLAAGEEKLFF	TGTGCCAGCAGCTTAGCCGCGGGAGAGGAAAAACTGTTTTTT